This T cell receptor beta chain comes out of a study of regulatory T cells in long-lasting Graves disease. TCR beta libraries were built with iRepertoire HTBI primers and Arm-PCR of CDR3 regions. TCRdb re-called the multiplex PCR reads with MiXCR, one entry per CDR3 protein. The profile shows about 290,000 distinct CDR3 sequences, approximately 20% of them singletons. The time point is: persistent/refractory GD, antithyroid drugs over 5 years with positive TRAb. With RNA extracted from PBMCs as input, the TCR library was made. Trimming cost V 0 bases and J 0 bases, with 8 bases left between them. Germline V CDR1 and CDR2: DFQATT, SNEGSKA (reference sequence). CDR3 length equals 14 residues. This clonotype occurred many times.

The chain uses TRBV20-1 and TRBJ1-2, with a possible D match to TRBD1 (5 bases). The clonotype comes from a female donor with Graves disease. The starting material was peripheral blood mononuclear cells (PBMCs), obtained when the disease was refractory, from a patient treated with antithyroid drugs. The CDR3 reads CSAREQGTNYGYTF. The CDR3 DNA sequence: TGCAGTGCTAGAGAGCAGGGAACTAACTATGGCTACACCTTC.